A selection of T cell receptor beta chains follows, all from one sample in a study of cytomegalovirus exposure and HLA in healthy donors. Some clones are missing from TCRdb's copy, which holds only in-frame ones; the method was immunoSEQ multiplex PCR. The sample shows 150,000 or so clones, about three quarters of them seen only once. Sequenced input: PBMCs. Every receptor here comes from a female donor in good health and CMV-seronegative. Both conserved end residues are part of each CDR3. Each record gives: clone size, J gene, D gene, V gene, CDR3 DNA, CDR3 protein. The D gene is left open where the match is weak. The listing skips clone size in some rows; elsewhere it reads once, few, many or a size class.

>once|TRBJ2-3|.|TRBV7-2
TGTGCCAGCAGCGCGGACTCCCCCGGCACAGATACGCAGTATTTT
CASSADSPGTDTQYF
>.|TRBJ1-2|.|TRBV27
TGTGCCAGCAGTTTAAATTCCGCCGGTGGCTACACCTTC
CASSLNSAGGYTF
>.|TRBJ2-5|TRBD1|TRBV29-1
TGCAGCGGGATCCCAAGGACAGGGCCCCAAGAGACCCAGTACTTC
CSGIPRTGPQETQYF
>.|TRBJ1-2|.|TRBV29-1
TGCAGCGGGGGGGACGAAGCTAACTATGGCTACACCTTC
CSGGDEANYGYTF
>.|TRBJ2-1|TRBD2|TRBV5-6
TGTGCCAGCAGCTTGTTTGGGACTAGCGGGGACAATGAGCAGTTCTTC
CASSLFGTSGDNEQFF
>.|TRBJ1-1|.|TRBV15
TGTGCCACCAGCAGAGCAGGGAATCTGAACACTGAAGCTTTCTTT
CATSRAGNLNTEAFF
>few|TRBJ2-5|TRBD1|TRBV5-1
TGCGCCAGCAGCTTGGGAGGGGGCCGGGAGACCCAGTACTTC
CASSLGGGRETQYF
>.|TRBJ2-2|.|TRBV5-1
TGCGCCAGCAGCTCCTTCGGGACTCGGAGCAACACCGGGGAGCTGTTTTTT
CASSSFGTRSNTGELFF
>few|TRBJ2-2|.|TRBV25-1
TGTGCCAGCAGTGATCGACTAGTTAACACCGGGGAGCTGTTTTTT
CASSDRLVNTGELFF
>.|TRBJ1-1|TRBD1|TRBV12-5
TGTGCTAGTGCCAGGGACAGGAACACTGAAGCTTTCTTT
CASARDRNTEAFF
>.|TRBJ2-7|.|TRBV7-7
TGTGCCAGCAGCTCGGCCGACAGACCCGAGCAGTACTTC
CASSSADRPEQYF
>.|TRBJ1-1|.|TRBV9
TGTGCCAGCAGCGTAGCTACCGTAAACACTGAAGCTTTCTTT
CASSVATVNTEAFF
>.|TRBJ1-6|TRBD1|TRBV2
TGTGCCAGCAGTGTGGACAGGGTGGGTAATTCACCCCTCCACTTT
CASSVDRVGNSPLHF
>.|TRBJ1-6|.|TRBV19
TGTGCCAGTAGTCTCCGTAATCCAGGGTCCTATAATTCACCCCTCCACTTT
CASSLRNPGSYNSPLHF
>.|TRBJ2-7|.|TRBV5-1
TGCGCCAGCAGCCTAAGACCGCCGAGGGACGAGCAGTACTTC
CASSLRPPRDEQYF
>.|TRBJ1-1|.|TRBV10-3
TGTGCCATCAGTGAGTCCCGTGATTCGACGGGGAACACTGAAGCTTTCTTT
CAISESRDSTGNTEAFF